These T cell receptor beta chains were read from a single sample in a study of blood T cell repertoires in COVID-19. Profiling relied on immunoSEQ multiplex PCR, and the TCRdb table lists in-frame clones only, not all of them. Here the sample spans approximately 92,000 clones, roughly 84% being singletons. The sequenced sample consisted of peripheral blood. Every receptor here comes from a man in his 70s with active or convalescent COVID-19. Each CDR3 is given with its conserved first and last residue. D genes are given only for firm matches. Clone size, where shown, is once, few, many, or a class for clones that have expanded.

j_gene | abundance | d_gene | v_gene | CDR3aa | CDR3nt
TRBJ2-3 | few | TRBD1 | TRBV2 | CASGGQGPTDTQYF | TGTGCCAGCGGGGGACAGGGACCCACAGATACGCAGTATTTT
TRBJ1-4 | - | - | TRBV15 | CATSKLQGPNEKLFF | TGTGCCACCAGCAAGCTCCAGGGTCCCAATGAAAAACTGTTTTTT
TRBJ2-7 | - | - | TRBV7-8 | CASSLVSYRAFDEQYF | TGTGCCAGCAGCTTAGTGTCGTACAGGGCTTTCGACGAGCAGTACTTC
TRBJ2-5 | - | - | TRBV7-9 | CASSIERLAQETQYF | TGTGCCAGCAGTATCGAGAGACTCGCACAAGAGACCCAGTACTTC
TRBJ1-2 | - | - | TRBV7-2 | CASSLANSYGYTF | TGTGCCAGCAGCTTAGCGAATAGCTATGGCTACACCTTC
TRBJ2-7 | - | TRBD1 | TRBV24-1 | CATSDPGQAYEQYF | TGTGCCACCAGTGACCCCGGACAGGCCTACGAGCAGTACTTC
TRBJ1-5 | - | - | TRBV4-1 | CASSEAGGAYSNQPQHF | TGCGCCAGCAGCGAAGCCGGGGGGGCGTATAGCAATCAGCCCCAGCATTTT
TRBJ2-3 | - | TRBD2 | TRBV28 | CASSTSGTTDTQYF | TGTGCCAGCAGTACTAGCGGAACAACAGATACGCAGTATTTT
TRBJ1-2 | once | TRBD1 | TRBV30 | CAWSPYGQGGNYGYTF | TGTGCCTGGAGTCCCTACGGACAGGGGGGGAACTATGGCTACACCTTC
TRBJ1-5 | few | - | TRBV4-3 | CASSQDWQGGQPQHF | TGCGCCAGCAGCCAAGATTGGCAGGGAGGTCAGCCCCAGCATTTT
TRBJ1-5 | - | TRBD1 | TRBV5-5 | CASSLAGGGNQPQHF | TGTGCCAGCAGCTTGGCAGGGGGCGGCAATCAGCCCCAGCATTTT
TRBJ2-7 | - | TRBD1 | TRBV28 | CASRAWGQGASEQYF | TGTGCCAGCAGGGCCTGGGGACAGGGGGCGTCCGAGCAGTACTTC
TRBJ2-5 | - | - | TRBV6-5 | CASSYGGIGETQYF | TGTGCCAGCAGTTACGGGGGGATCGGAGAGACCCAGTACTTC
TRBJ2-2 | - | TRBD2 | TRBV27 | CASSLGLAEPNTGELFF | TGTGCCAGCAGCCTGGGACTAGCGGAACCCAACACCGGGGAGCTGTTTTTT
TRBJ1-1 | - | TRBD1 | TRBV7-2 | CASSLTRDRNTEAFF | TGTGCCAGCAGCTTGACAAGGGACAGGAACACTGAAGCTTTCTTT
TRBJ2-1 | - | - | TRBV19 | CASSEREQFF | TGTGCCAGTAGTGAGAGGGAGCAGTTCTTC
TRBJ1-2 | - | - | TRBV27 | CASGRLGGVGYTF | TGTGCCAGCGGTAGGTTGGGAGGCGTTGGCTACACCTTC
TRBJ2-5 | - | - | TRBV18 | CASSLVSLGEETQYF | TGTGCCAGCTCACTTGTGTCCTTGGGAGAAGAGACCCAGTACTTC
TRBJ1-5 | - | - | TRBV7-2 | CASSPGGASNQPQHF | TGTGCCAGCAGTCCCGGGGGGGCTAGCAATCAGCCCCAGCATTTT
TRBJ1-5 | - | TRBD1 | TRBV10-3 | CAISGNTGDRGHQPQHF | TGTGCCATCAGTGGAAATACAGGGGACAGGGGGCATCAGCCCCAGCATTTT
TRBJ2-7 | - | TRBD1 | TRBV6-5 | CATRGQGTAKYEQYF | TGTGCCACCCGTGGACAGGGGACGGCCAAATACGAGCAGTACTTC
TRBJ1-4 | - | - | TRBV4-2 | CASSLLSQATNEKLFF | TGTGCCAGCAGCCTTCTCTCCCAGGCAACTAATGAAAAACTGTTTTTT
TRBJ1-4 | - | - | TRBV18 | CASSPPGGANEKLFF | TGTGCCAGCTCACCACCGGGGGGTGCTAATGAAAAACTGTTTTTT
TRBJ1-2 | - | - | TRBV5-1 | CASATGLANYGYTF | TGCGCCAGCGCAACAGGGCTCGCGAACTATGGCTACACCTTC
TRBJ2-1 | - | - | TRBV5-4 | CASSGSGSYNEQFF | TGTGCCAGCAGCGGTTCGGGTTCCTACAATGAGCAGTTCTTC
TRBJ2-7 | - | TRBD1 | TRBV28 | CASLVGQGGVDEQYF | TGTGCCAGCCTAGTCGGACAGGGGGGTGTGGACGAGCAGTACTTC
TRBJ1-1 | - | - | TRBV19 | CASILSGMNTEAFF | TGTGCCAGTATCCTATCGGGAATGAACACTGAAGCTTTCTTT
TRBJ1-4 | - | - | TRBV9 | CASSFGGLRPNEKLFF | TGTGCCAGCAGCTTTGGGGGGTTGAGACCTAATGAAAAACTGTTTTTT
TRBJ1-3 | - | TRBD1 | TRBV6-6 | CASSYGQGRSGNTIYF | TGTGCCAGCAGTTACGGACAGGGGCGCTCTGGAAACACCATATATTTT
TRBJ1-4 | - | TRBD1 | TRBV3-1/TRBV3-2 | CASSHKYTGAGEKLFF | TGTGCCAGCAGCCATAAGTACACAGGGGCTGGTGAAAAACTGTTTTTT
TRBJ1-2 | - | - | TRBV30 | CAWSVRGGVAGYTF | TGTGCCTGGAGTGTACGGGGAGGGGTCGCTGGCTACACCTTC
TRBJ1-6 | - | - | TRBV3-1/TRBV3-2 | CASSHIGGGAGNSPLHF | TGTGCCAGCAGCCACATCGGTGGGGGCGCGGGTAATTCACCCCTCCACTTT
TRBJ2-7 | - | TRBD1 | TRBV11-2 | CASSFRDRGTYEQYF | TGTGCCAGCAGCTTCAGGGACAGGGGAACGTACGAGCAGTACTTC
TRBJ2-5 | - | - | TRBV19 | CASSVTIQETQYF | TGTGCCAGTAGTGTGACTATCCAAGAGACCCAGTACTTC
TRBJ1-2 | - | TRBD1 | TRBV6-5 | CASSPGTGFGYGYTF | TGTGCCAGCAGTCCCGGGACAGGCTTTGGGTATGGCTACACCTTC
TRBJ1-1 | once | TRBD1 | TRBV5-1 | CASSPPRTGGNTEAFF | TGCGCCAGCAGTCCCCCCCGGACAGGGGGGAACACTGAAGCTTTCTTT
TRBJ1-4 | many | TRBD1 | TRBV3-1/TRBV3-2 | CASSRRQGEEKLFF | TGTGCCAGCAGCCGCCGACAGGGGGAAGAAAAACTGTTTTTT
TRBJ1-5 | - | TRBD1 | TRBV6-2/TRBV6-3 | CASSNRQGTVQPQHF | TGTGCCAGCAGCAATCGACAGGGGACGGTCCAGCCCCAGCATTTT
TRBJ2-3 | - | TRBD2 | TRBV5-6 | CASSSLGALAGGQTDTQYF | TGTGCCAGCAGCAGCTTGGGAGCCCTAGCGGGGGGGCAGACAGATACGCAGTATTTT
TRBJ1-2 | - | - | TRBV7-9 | CASSLVTGQNYGYTF | TGTGCCAGCAGCTTAGTGACAGGACAGAACTATGGCTACACCTTC
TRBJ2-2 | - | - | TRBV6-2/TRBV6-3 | CASSYDSTNTGELFF | TGTGCCAGCAGTTACGACAGTACGAACACCGGGGAGCTGTTTTTT
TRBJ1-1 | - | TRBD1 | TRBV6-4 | CASGGTGEGTEAFF | TGTGCCAGCGGGGGGACAGGGGAGGGCACTGAAGCTTTCTTT
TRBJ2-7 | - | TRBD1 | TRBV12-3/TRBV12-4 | CASSLTGGGEQYF | TGTGCCAGCAGTTTGACAGGGGGGGGCGAGCAGTACTTC
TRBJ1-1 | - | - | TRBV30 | CAWSAYTEAFF | TGTGCCTGGAGTGCGTATACTGAAGCTTTCTTT
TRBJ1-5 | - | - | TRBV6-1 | CASSEEGTRNQPQHF | TGTGCCAGCAGTGAAGAGGGGACACGAAATCAGCCCCAGCATTTT
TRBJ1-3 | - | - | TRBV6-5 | CASSQGGLGGNTIYF | TGTGCCAGCAGTCAGGGAGGGTTGGGAGGAAACACCATATATTTT
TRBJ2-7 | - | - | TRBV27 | CASSLEAGVFYEQYF | TGTGCCAGCAGTTTAGAGGCCGGGGTTTTCTACGAGCAGTACTTC
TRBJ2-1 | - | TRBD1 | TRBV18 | CASSPGTGGPGNEQFF | TGTGCCAGCTCACCAGGCACAGGGGGCCCGGGGAATGAGCAGTTCTTC
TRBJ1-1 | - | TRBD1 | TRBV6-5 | CASRRQGVVTEAFF | TGTGCCAGCAGGCGACAGGGGGTGGTCACTGAAGCTTTCTTT
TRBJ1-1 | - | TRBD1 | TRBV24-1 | CATSANTGTGGVEAFF | TGTGCCACCAGTGCAAACACCGGGACAGGGGGTGTTGAAGCTTTCTTT
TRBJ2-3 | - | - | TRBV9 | CASSPTVLEDTQYF | TGTGCCAGCAGCCCCACTGTACTAGAGGATACGCAGTATTTT
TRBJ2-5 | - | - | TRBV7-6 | CASSKTPRGFETQYF | TGTGCCAGCAGTAAAACCCCCCGGGGGTTTGAGACCCAGTACTTC
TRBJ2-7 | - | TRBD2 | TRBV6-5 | CASSYSAGGYEQYF | TGTGCCAGCAGTTACTCGGCGGGGGGCTACGAGCAGTACTTC
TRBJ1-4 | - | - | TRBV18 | CASSPSRGLAEKLFF | TGTGCCAGCTCACCGAGCAGGGGATTGGCTGAAAAACTGTTTTTT